These T cell receptor beta chains were read from a single sample in a study of T cell repertoires in cytomegalovirus infection. No antigen has been assigned to these receptors. TCRdb ran MiXCR on the reads and lists one entry per CDR3 protein. The sample carries roughly 350,000 distinct CDR3 sequences, about 35% recorded once. The input for sequencing was cultured PBMCs, taken from culture after CMV antigen stimulation. These receptors all stem from a human donor in good health (CMV status not recorded). Some clones in this sample may be carry-over from other donors' samples. The conserved cysteine and the conserved F or W are not part of the CDR3 here.

TRBJ1-1 TRBV7-6 ASSLLRDRGLNTEAF
TRBJ1-3 TRBV3-1 ASSQDQGPGNTIY
TRBJ1-1 TRBV19 ASSMEGTMNTEAF
TRBJ2-5 TRBV12-3/TRBV12-4 ASTNPGTRTSGRAGETQY
TRBJ2-3 TRBV7-3 ASSLKAEGVPY
TRBJ1-1 TRBV12-3/TRBV12-4 ASSLRGRTEAF
TRBJ1-1 TRBV27 ASSLSKTGFAEAF
TRBJ1-4 TRBV4-1 ASSEGEENEKLF
TRBJ2-1 TRBV2 ASSAGASSYNEQF
TRBJ2-1 TRBV5-1 ASSPTPGYEQF
TRBJ2-5 TRBV11-2 ASSPGQGTETQY
TRBJ2-1 TRBV7-2 ASSQVAGGSYNEQF
TRBJ2-3 TRBV7-2 ASTFGRWGTDTQY
TRBJ1-2 TRBV3-1 ASSPGPGYGYT
TRBJ1-2 TRBV29-1 SVEVEPEGYT
TRBJ1-5 TRBV5-6 ASSLGTGQGSQPQH
TRBJ2-7 TRBV5-1 ASSLDLGGGYEQY
TRBJ2-5 TRBV2 ASSGEGQGSQETQY
TRBJ2-5 TRBV11-2 ASSLGWGIWTQY
TRBJ2-3 TRBV7-2 ASSFDSGDTQY
TRBJ1-5 TRBV19 ASSSSTKATNQPQH
TRBJ2-1 TRBV12-3/TRBV12-4 ASNTGTNEQF
TRBJ1-1 TRBV7-8 ASSLGGRNLNTEAF
TRBJ2-7 TRBV2 ASRLRILTPEQY
TRBJ2-5 TRBV10-3 AISESLKQGGGETQY
TRBJ2-2 TRBV18 ASSPLVGRINTGELF
TRBJ2-5 TRBV7-2 ASSLVLLAGGLETQY
TRBJ1-4 TRBV12-3/TRBV12-4 ASSFRGFEKLF
TRBJ2-1 TRBV10-3 AISERTPPGEQF
TRBJ2-5 TRBV20-1 SARGTVQETQY
TRBJ1-4 TRBV10-1 ASSESQGYGKLF
TRBJ2-3 TRBV7-9 ASSWGPAGAHMY
TRBJ2-1 TRBV5-3 ASSLGTGAHNEQF
TRBJ2-1 TRBV20-1 SARDDPGHLF
TRBJ2-3 TRBV15 ATSRASGYGDTQY
TRBJ2-2 TRBV19 ASSRGRTSGLNTGELF
TRBJ1-2 TRBV19 ASREVGGYYGYT
TRBJ2-2 TRBV6-1 ASRGTSGRTGELF
TRBJ1-6 TRBV5-6 ASSWGPGSASPLH
TRBJ1-1 TRBV5-1 ASLKERDTEAF
TRBJ1-1 TRBV7-2 ASSVRTGVNTEAF
TRBJ1-3 TRBV12-3/TRBV12-4 ASSLRAGTAGNTIY
TRBJ1-2 TRBV28 ASSSSLGWGYT
TRBJ2-7 TRBV4-2 ASSQDGNQLDEQY
TRBJ1-1 TRBV6-2/TRBV6-3 ASSIGTMATEAF
TRBJ2-1 TRBV27 ASNPGTSFNEQF
TRBJ2-5 TRBV20-1 SARPGRTSKTQY
TRBJ2-1 TRBV6-2/TRBV6-3 ASQKRNNEQF
TRBJ2-2 TRBV7-2 ASRKTGFGGELF
TRBJ2-2 TRBV5-1 ASNPSGINTGELF
TRBJ1-1 TRBV12-3/TRBV12-4 ASSQARAEAF
TRBJ2-1 TRBV11-2 ASSTRTGLSGGKNNEQF
TRBJ2-6 TRBV6-2/TRBV6-3 ASSLGQGPLVGWANVLT